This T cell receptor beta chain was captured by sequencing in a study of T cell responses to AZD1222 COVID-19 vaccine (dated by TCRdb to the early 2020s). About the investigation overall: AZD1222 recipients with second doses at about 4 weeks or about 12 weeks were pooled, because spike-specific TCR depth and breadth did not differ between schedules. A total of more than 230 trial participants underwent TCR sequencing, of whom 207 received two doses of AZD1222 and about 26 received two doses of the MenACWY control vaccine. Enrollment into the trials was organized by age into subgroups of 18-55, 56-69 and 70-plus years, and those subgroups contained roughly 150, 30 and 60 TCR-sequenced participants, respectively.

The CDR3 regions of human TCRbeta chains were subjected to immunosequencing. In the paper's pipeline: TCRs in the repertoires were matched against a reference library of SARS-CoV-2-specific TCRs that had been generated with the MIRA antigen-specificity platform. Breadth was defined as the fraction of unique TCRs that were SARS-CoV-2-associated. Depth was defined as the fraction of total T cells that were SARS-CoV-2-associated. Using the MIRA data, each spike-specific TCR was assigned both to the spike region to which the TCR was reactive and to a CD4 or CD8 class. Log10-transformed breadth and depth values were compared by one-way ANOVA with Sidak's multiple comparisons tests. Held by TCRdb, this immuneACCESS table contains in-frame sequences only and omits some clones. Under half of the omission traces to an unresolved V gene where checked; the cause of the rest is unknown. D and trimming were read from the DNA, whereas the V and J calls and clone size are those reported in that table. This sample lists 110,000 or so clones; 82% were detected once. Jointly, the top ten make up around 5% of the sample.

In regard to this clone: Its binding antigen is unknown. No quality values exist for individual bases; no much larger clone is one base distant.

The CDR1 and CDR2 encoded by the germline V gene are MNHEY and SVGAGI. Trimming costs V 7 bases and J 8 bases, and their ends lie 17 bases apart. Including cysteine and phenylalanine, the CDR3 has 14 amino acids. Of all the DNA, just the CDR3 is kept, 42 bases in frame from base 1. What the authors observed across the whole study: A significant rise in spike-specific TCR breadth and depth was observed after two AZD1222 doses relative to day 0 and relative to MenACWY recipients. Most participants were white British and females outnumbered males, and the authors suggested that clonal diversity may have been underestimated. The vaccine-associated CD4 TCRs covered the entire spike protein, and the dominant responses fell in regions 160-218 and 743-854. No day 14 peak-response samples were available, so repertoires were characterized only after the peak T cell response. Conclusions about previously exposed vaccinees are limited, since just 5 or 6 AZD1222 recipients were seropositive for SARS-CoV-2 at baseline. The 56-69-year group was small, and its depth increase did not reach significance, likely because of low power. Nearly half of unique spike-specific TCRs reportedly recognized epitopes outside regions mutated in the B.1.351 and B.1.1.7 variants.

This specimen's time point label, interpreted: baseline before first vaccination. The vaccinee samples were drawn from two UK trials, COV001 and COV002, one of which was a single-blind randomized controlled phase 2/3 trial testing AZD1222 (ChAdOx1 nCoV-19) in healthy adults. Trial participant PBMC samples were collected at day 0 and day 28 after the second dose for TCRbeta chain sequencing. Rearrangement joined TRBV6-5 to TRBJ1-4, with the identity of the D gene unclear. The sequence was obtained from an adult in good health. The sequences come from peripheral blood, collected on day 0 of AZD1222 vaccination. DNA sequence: TGTGCCAGCACCACGGACGGGGAGAGCGAAAAACTGTTTTTT. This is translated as CASTTDGESEKLFF.